A single sample is the source of the 11 T cell receptor beta chains below, sequenced in a study of cytomegalovirus exposure and HLA in healthy donors. The PCR made use of 60 Vbeta and 13 Jbeta primers. Method: immunoSEQ multiplex PCR; TCRdb's copy keeps in-frame clones and lacks some. This sample has 140,000 to 150,000 clones, with around 84% found just once. The sample consisted of PBMCs. The receptors here all came from a man aged 35 to 55 in good health and CMV-seropositive.

The rearrangement joins TRBV19 to TRBJ1-1; TRBD1 matches at 8 bases. Germline CDR1 reads LNHDA; CDR2 reads SQIVND (reference sequence). The CDR3 sequence is 15 residues long. Unmatched junction bases numbered 9, after V lost 4 bases and J lost 5 bases. CDR3 in DNA: TGTGCCAGTAGTAAACCGGACAGGGTAGGAACTGAAGCTTTCTTT. Protein product: CASSKPDRVGTEAFF.

A remark on this clone: The junction shows a germline mismatch at one end, possibly a read error. The chain has TRBV5-1 and TRBJ1-4, with D uncertain. The CDR3 totals 16 residues. Germline assignment: CDR1 SGHRS and CDR2 YFSETQ. CDR3 region: CASSLLGSATNEKLFF. The CDR3 nucleotides are TGCGCCAGTAGCTTGCTCGGTAGTGCAACTAATGAAAAACTGTTTTTT.

The V gene is TRBV7-2, the J gene TRBJ2-4; 12 bases are shared with TRBD1. CDR3 size: 17 residues. After removal of 1 base from V and 7 bases from J, the junction contained 8 bases not matched to a gene. Germline CDR1 and CDR2: SGHTA and FQGNSA. CDR3 sequence: CASSLVQGQGARNIQYF. CDR3 DNA sequence: TGTGCCAGCAGCTTAGTCCAGGGACAGGGGGCGAGGAACATTCAGTACTTC. Full variable domain (missing parts from reference TRBV7-2 and TRBJ2-4): GAGVSQSPSNKVTEKGKDVELRCDPISGHTALYWYRQSLGQGLEFLIYFQGNSAPDKSGLPSDRFSAERTGGSVSTLTIQRTQQEDSAVYLCASSLVQGQGARNIQYFGAGTRLSVL.

This clone was seen more than once but under ten times. The genes are TRBV30 and TRBJ2-7; 11 positions match TRBD2. This CDR3 has 15 residues. J was trimmed by 4 bases and V by 3 bases; bases with no gene match: 8. The V gene's germline CDR1 is GTSNPN and CDR2 SVGIG (reference sequence). This CDR3 is CAWRGGGLAVYEQYF. CDR3 sequence (DNA): TGTGCCTGGAGGGGTGGGGGACTAGCGGTTTACGAGCAGTACTTC.

This rearrangement joins TRBV7-9 to TRBJ2-7; the match to TRBD1 covers 10 bases. CDR1 and CDR2 (germline): SEHNR, FQNEAQ (reference sequence). Trimming took 3 bases from V and 6 from J; bases not matched to a gene: 17. The CDR3 sequence is 18 residues long. The CDR3 loop is CASSFPPPPQDRGSEQYF. Written as DNA, the CDR3 is TGTGCCAGCAGCTTCCCCCCCCCGCCCCAGGACAGGGGGAGCGAGCAGTACTTC.

The chain carries TRBV30 and TRBJ2-7; 7 bases are shared with TRBD2. Germline loops: CDR1 GTSNPN, CDR2 SVGIG (reference sequence). The CDR3 totals 11 residues. V lost 1 base, J lost 9 bases, and 3 bases stayed unmatched. This CDR3 reads CAWSAGLGQYF. For the CDR3, the DNA is TGTGCCTGGAGTGCTGGACTAGGGCAGTACTTC.

The chain links TRBV30 to TRBJ1-6; D is ambiguous. CDR3 length: 13 residues. V was cut by 5 bases and J by 9 bases, with 14 bases left in between. Germline V gene data show CDR1 as GTSNPN and CDR2 as SVGIG (reference sequence). DNA for the CDR3: TGTGCCTGGCGGAGCCACCCGTTTTCACCCCTCCACTTT. Translated, it gives CAWRSHPFSPLHF. Full variable domain (rest looked up from reference TRBV30 and TRBJ1-6): SQTIHQWPATLVQPVGSPLSLECTVEGTSNPNLYWYRQAAGRGLQLLFYSVGIGQISSEVPQNLSASRPQDRQFILSSKKLLLSDSGFYLCAWRSHPFSPLHFGNGTRLTVT.

The chain recombines TRBV9 with TRBJ2-1, with a possible D match to TRBD1 (7 bases). From germline, CDR1 is SGDLS and CDR2 YYNGEE. There are 15 residues in the CDR3. Trimming took 4 bases from V and 9 from J, leaving 20 bases between them. This chain's CDR3 is CASSPGGGRGAEQFF. CDR3 nucleotides: TGTGCCAGCAGCCCAGGAGGGGGCAGGGGTGCTGAGCAGTTCTTC.

The chain links TRBV5-1 to TRBJ2-1; tentative D call: TRBD2 (5 bases). The CDR3 totals 15 residues. The germline gives CDR1 SGHRS, CDR2 YFSETQ. Trimming shortened V by 0 bases and J by 6 bases, and 13 bases separated the two germline ends. The CDR3 spells CASSLGGSYINEQFF. The CDR3 DNA sequence: TGCGCCAGCAGCTTGGGAGGGTCATATATCAATGAGCAGTTCTTC.

The genes are TRBV27 and TRBJ1-4; the match to TRBD1 covers 9 bases. The CDR3 consists of 15 residues. Per germline, CDR1 MNHEY and CDR2 SMNVEV (reference sequence). After removal of 6 bases from V and 10 bases from J, the junction contained 12 bases not matched to a gene. CDR3 protein: CASSTLGTGWGKLFF. The CDR3 DNA reads TGTGCCAGCAGCACTTTAGGGACAGGGTGGGGAAAACTGTTTTTT. The whole variable domain, filled in from reference TRBV27 and TRBJ1-4, reads EAQVTQNPRYLITVTGKKLTVTCSQNMNHEYMSWYRQDPGLGLRQIYYSMNVEVTDKGDVPEGYKVSRKEKRNFPLILESPSPNQTSLYFCASSTLGTGWGKLFFGSGTQLSVL.

This chain joins TRBV11-2 and TRBJ2-1; possibly TRBD1 for D (6 bases). Per the germline V gene, CDR1 is SGHAT and CDR2 is FQNNGV. The germline V and J ends were trimmed by 1 base and 7 bases, with 11 bases remaining between them. The CDR3 consists of 14 residues. CDR3 amino acids: CASSLVQGRNEQFF. CDR3 coding DNA: TGTGCCAGCAGCTTAGTACAGGGTAGAAATGAGCAGTTCTTC. The variable domain in full, with the rest retrieved from reference TRBV11-2 and TRBJ2-1, is EAGVAQSPRYKIIEKRQSVAFWCNPISGHATLYWYQQILGQGPKLLIQFQNNGVVDDSQLPKDRFSAERLKGVDSTLKIQPAKLEDSAVYLCASSLVQGRNEQFFGPGTRLTVL.